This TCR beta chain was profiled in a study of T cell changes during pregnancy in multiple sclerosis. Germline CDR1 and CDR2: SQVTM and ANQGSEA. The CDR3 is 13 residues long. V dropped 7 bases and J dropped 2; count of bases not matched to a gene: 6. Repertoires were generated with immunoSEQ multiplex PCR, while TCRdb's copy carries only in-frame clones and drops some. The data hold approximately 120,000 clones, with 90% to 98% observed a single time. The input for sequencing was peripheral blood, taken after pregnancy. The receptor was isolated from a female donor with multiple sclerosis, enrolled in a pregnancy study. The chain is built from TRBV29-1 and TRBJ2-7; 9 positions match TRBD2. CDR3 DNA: TGCAGCGCTAGAGCGGGGGGCCCCTACGAGCAGTACTTC. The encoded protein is CSARAGGPYEQYF.